This TCR beta chain was found in a study of cytomegalovirus exposure and HLA in healthy donors. Study-wide points: Information on immune exposure was restricted to one variable (CMV serostatus). Prior analysis indicated that the majority of TCR beta V segments exhibited productivity approximately 90% or approximately 30% of the time.

This clone was observed once. Its antigen is still unknown. PCR used 60 Vbeta primers and 13 Jbeta primers. In the authors' methods: Later reanalysis found about 78 million unique TCR beta chains, around 10 million of them shared. The table came from immunoSEQ multiplex PCR; TCRdb's copy has only in-frame clones and leaves some out. The DNA was the basis for D and trimming; V, J and clone size are from that table. The sample holds fewer than 200,000 clones, approximately 78% seen once. The CDR3 extends over 15 amino acids. Unmatched junction bases numbered 9, after V lost 5 bases and J lost 5 bases. Per the germline V gene, CDR1 is SGHAT and CDR2 is FQNNGV.

Source material: PBMCs. The source of this sequence is a woman aged 18 to 35 in good health and CMV-seronegative. The chain is built from TRBV11-2 and TRBJ2-1, with 7 bases matching TRBD1. This CDR3 reads CASSLTGAVNNEQFF. CDR3 DNA: TGTGCCAGCAGCCTTACAGGGGCGGTTAACAATGAGCAGTTCTTC. The whole variable domain, remainder taken from reference TRBV11-2 and TRBJ2-1, is EAGVAQSPRYKIIEKRQSVAFWCNPISGHATLYWYQQILGQGPKLLIQFQNNGVVDDSQLPKDRFSAERLKGVDSTLKIQPAKLEDSAVYLCASSLTGAVNNEQFFGPGTRLTVL.